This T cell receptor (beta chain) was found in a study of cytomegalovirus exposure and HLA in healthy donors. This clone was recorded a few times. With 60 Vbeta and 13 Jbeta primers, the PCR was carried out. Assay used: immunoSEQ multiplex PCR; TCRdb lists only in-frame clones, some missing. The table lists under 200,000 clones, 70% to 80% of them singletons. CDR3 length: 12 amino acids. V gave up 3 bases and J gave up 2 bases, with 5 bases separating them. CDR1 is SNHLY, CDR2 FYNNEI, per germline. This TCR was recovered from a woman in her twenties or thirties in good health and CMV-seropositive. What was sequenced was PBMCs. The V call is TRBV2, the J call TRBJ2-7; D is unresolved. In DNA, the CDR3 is TGTGCCAGCAGTGACCTAACCTACGAGCAGTACTTC. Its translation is CASSDLTYEQYF.